These T cell receptor beta chains were read from a single sample in a study of cytomegalovirus exposure and HLA in healthy donors. Profiled with immunoSEQ multiplex PCR; TCRdb holds only in-frame clones, not every one. The sample shows 180,000 or so clones, around four fifths of them seen only once. Material for sequencing was PBMCs. The source is a female donor in good health and CMV-seronegative. CDR3s include the opening cysteine and the closing phenylalanine or tryptophan. A D gene is named only where the DNA matches it firmly. Rows give clone size only sometimes, using once, few, many, or a class for an expanded clone.

clone size: -
V gene: TRBV5-4
J gene: TRBJ1-2
D gene: TRBD1
CDR3 protein: CASRPTGGYGYTF
CDR3 DNA: TGTGCCAGCAGGCCTACAGGGGGCTATGGCTACACCTTC

clone size: -
V gene: TRBV18
J gene: TRBJ2-1
D gene: TRBD2
CDR3 protein: CASSPTLAGGDNEQFF
CDR3 DNA: TGTGCCAGCTCACCGACCCTAGCGGGGGGGGACAATGAGCAGTTCTTC

clone size: -
V gene: TRBV9
J gene: TRBJ2-1
D gene: -
CDR3 protein: CASSVAPAGDDEQFF
CDR3 DNA: TGTGCCAGCAGCGTAGCTCCAGCGGGTGACGATGAGCAGTTCTTC

clone size: -
V gene: TRBV6-5
J gene: TRBJ2-7
D gene: -
CDR3 protein: CASSYSALPSYEQYF
CDR3 DNA: TGTGCCAGCAGTTACTCAGCGCTACCCTCCTACGAGCAGTACTTC

clone size: -
V gene: TRBV19
J gene: TRBJ2-7
D gene: -
CDR3 protein: CASKNRASSYEQYF
CDR3 DNA: TGTGCCAGTAAGAACAGGGCGAGCTCCTACGAGCAGTACTTC

clone size: -
V gene: TRBV28
J gene: TRBJ2-7
D gene: TRBD2
CDR3 protein: CASSFPLAGGGEQYF
CDR3 DNA: TGTGCCAGCAGTTTTCCCCTAGCGGGAGGGGGTGAGCAGTACTTC

clone size: -
V gene: TRBV11-3
J gene: TRBJ2-7
D gene: TRBD1
CDR3 protein: CASSLGAPGQGSYEQYF
CDR3 DNA: TGTGCCAGCAGCTTAGGGGCTCCGGGACAGGGCTCCTACGAGCAGTACTTC

clone size: -
V gene: TRBV30
J gene: TRBJ2-7
D gene: TRBD1
CDR3 protein: CAFHDRASYEQYF
CDR3 DNA: TGTGCCTTCCATGACAGGGCGTCCTACGAGCAGTACTTC

clone size: -
V gene: TRBV27
J gene: TRBJ1-2
D gene: -
CDR3 protein: CASRRTRDPTLGYTF
CDR3 DNA: TGTGCCAGCAGGCGAACCCGGGATCCTACTTTAGGCTACACCTTC

clone size: -
V gene: TRBV7-3
J gene: TRBJ2-3
D gene: TRBD2
CDR3 protein: CASSLTGLAGQYF
CDR3 DNA: TGTGCCAGCAGCTTAACGGGGCTAGCGGGGCAGTATTTT

clone size: -
V gene: TRBV7-9
J gene: TRBJ1-1
D gene: -
CDR3 protein: CASSVSGTEAFF
CDR3 DNA: TGTGCCAGCAGCGTGAGTGGCACTGAAGCTTTCTTT

clone size: few
V gene: TRBV5-1
J gene: TRBJ1-6
D gene: TRBD1
CDR3 protein: CASSFQGGTNSPLHF
CDR3 DNA: TGCGCCAGCAGCTTCCAGGGGGGAACCAATTCACCCCTCCACTTT

clone size: -
V gene: TRBV7-2
J gene: TRBJ2-7
D gene: -
CDR3 protein: CASGQTVTYEQYF
CDR3 DNA: TGTGCCAGCGGCCAGACAGTGACCTACGAGCAGTACTTC

clone size: -
V gene: TRBV30
J gene: TRBJ2-3
D gene: TRBD2
CDR3 protein: CAWSVRGKLAGGPQRNTDTQYF
CDR3 DNA: TGTGCCTGGAGTGTAAGGGGAAAACTAGCGGGAGGGCCCCAGAGAAACACAGATACGCAGTATTTT

clone size: -
V gene: TRBV9
J gene: TRBJ2-7
D gene: TRBD1
CDR3 protein: CASTGTGTGDPNEQYF
CDR3 DNA: TGTGCCAGCACAGGTACCGGGACAGGGGATCCCAACGAGCAGTACTTC

clone size: -
V gene: TRBV10-3
J gene: TRBJ2-7
D gene: TRBD1
CDR3 protein: CAISESETGRRLLQYF
CDR3 DNA: TGTGCCATCAGTGAGTCCGAGACAGGGCGTCGCCTATTGCAGTACTTC

clone size: -
V gene: TRBV7-9
J gene: TRBJ2-7
D gene: TRBD2
CDR3 protein: CSSSLEAGLAGF
CDR3 DNA: TGTTCCAGCAGCTTGGAGGCGGGACTAGCGGGATTC

clone size: -
V gene: TRBV2
J gene: TRBJ2-3
D gene: -
CDR3 protein: CASSQTLTSTDTQYF
CDR3 DNA: TGTGCCAGCAGTCAGACACTTACTAGCACAGATACGCAGTATTTT

clone size: -
V gene: TRBV27
J gene: TRBJ2-5
D gene: TRBD1
CDR3 protein: CASSLWQGVTQYF
CDR3 DNA: TGTGCCAGCAGTTTATGGCAGGGGGTGACCCAGTACTTC

clone size: -
V gene: TRBV5-1
J gene: TRBJ2-2
D gene: TRBD1
CDR3 protein: CASSRGQGARTGELFF
CDR3 DNA: TGCGCCAGCAGCAGAGGACAGGGGGCAAGAACCGGGGAGCTGTTTTTT

clone size: -
V gene: TRBV10-2
J gene: TRBJ2-3
D gene: -
CDR3 protein: CASSERGWYTDTQYF
CDR3 DNA: TGCGCCAGCAGTGAGAGGGGCTGGTACACAGATACGCAGTATTTT

clone size: -
V gene: TRBV19
J gene: TRBJ2-5
D gene: -
CDR3 protein: CASSIDSRIQETQYF
CDR3 DNA: TGTGCCAGTAGTATAGACTCGCGGATCCAAGAGACCCAGTACTTC

clone size: few
V gene: TRBV7-9
J gene: TRBJ1-5
D gene: -
CDR3 protein: CASSYSNEDRPQHF
CDR3 DNA: TGTGCCAGCAGCTACAGTAACGAAGACAGGCCCCAGCATTTT

clone size: -
V gene: TRBV7-3
J gene: TRBJ2-5
D gene: TRBD1
CDR3 protein: CASSLHRGETQYF
CDR3 DNA: TGTGCCAGCAGCTTACACAGGGGAGAGACCCAGTACTTC

clone size: -
V gene: TRBV19
J gene: TRBJ1-5
D gene: -
CDR3 protein: CATRDGGTGNQPQHF
CDR3 DNA: TGTGCCACAAGAGACGGGGGAACGGGCAATCAGCCCCAGCATTTT

clone size: -
V gene: TRBV19
J gene: TRBJ2-7
D gene: -
CDR3 protein: CASSWGGGSYEQYF
CDR3 DNA: TGTGCCAGTAGTTGGGGAGGCGGATCCTACGAGCAGTACTTC

clone size: -
V gene: TRBV5-8
J gene: TRBJ2-6
D gene: TRBD2
CDR3 protein: CASSLLLVVAGDSGANVLTF
CDR3 DNA: TGTGCCAGCAGCTTGCTTCTCGTTGTCGCGGGGGACTCTGGGGCCAACGTCCTGACTTTC

clone size: -
V gene: TRBV7-3
J gene: TRBJ2-3
D gene: TRBD2
CDR3 protein: CASSLRGGVSTDTQYF
CDR3 DNA: TGTGCCAGCAGCCTACGGGGGGGTGTGAGCACAGATACGCAGTATTTT

clone size: -
V gene: TRBV5-4
J gene: TRBJ2-7
D gene: TRBD1
CDR3 protein: CASNAGTGPYEQYF
CDR3 DNA: TGTGCCAGCAACGCCGGGACAGGGCCCTACGAGCAGTACTTC

clone size: -
V gene: TRBV5-1
J gene: TRBJ2-6
D gene: -
CDR3 protein: CASSLLQLAGTGANVLTF
CDR3 DNA: TGCGCCAGCAGCTTGCTACAACTAGCAGGGACTGGGGCCAACGTCCTGACTTTC

clone size: -
V gene: TRBV19
J gene: TRBJ1-1
D gene: -
CDR3 protein: CASSQTGNTEAFF
CDR3 DNA: TGTGCCAGTAGCCAGACGGGGAACACTGAAGCTTTCTTT

clone size: -
V gene: TRBV28
J gene: TRBJ2-7
D gene: TRBD1
CDR3 protein: CASTPVGGTGGYEQYF
CDR3 DNA: TGTGCCAGCACCCCGGTTGGCGGGACAGGGGGCTACGAGCAGTACTTC

clone size: -
V gene: TRBV7-8
J gene: TRBJ2-3
D gene: -
CDR3 protein: CASSPGPTGDTQYF
CDR3 DNA: TGTGCCAGCAGCCCAGGCCCCACAGGGGATACGCAGTATTTT

clone size: -
V gene: TRBV30
J gene: TRBJ2-5
D gene: -
CDR3 protein: CAWSVQATETQYF
CDR3 DNA: TGTGCCTGGAGTGTACAGGCCACGGAGACCCAGTACTTC

clone size: -
V gene: TRBV28
J gene: TRBJ2-5
D gene: -
CDR3 protein: CASSPHQGYQETQYF
CDR3 DNA: TGTGCCAGCAGTCCCCACCAGGGGTACCAAGAGACCCAGTACTTC

clone size: -
V gene: TRBV4-1
J gene: TRBJ2-5
D gene: -
CDR3 protein: CASSQALGQTQYF
CDR3 DNA: TGCGCCAGCAGCCAAGCCCTTGGGCAGACCCAGTACTTC

clone size: -
V gene: TRBV7-9
J gene: TRBJ1-1
D gene: -
CDR3 protein: CASSYKTENTEAFF
CDR3 DNA: TGTGCCAGCAGCTATAAGACAGAGAACACTGAAGCTTTCTTT

clone size: -
V gene: TRBV29-1
J gene: TRBJ1-2
D gene: -
CDR3 protein: CSVEDGRGGAVGGYTF
CDR3 DNA: TGCAGCGTTGAAGATGGTCGTGGAGGGGCTGTAGGAGGCTACACCTTC

clone size: -
V gene: TRBV5-8
J gene: TRBJ2-3
D gene: TRBD2
CDR3 protein: CASSWTSGDTDTQYF
CDR3 DNA: TGTGCCAGCAGCTGGACTAGCGGAGACACAGATACGCAGTATTTT

clone size: -
V gene: TRBV29-1
J gene: TRBJ1-4
D gene: TRBD1
CDR3 protein: CSVEEWDRVGEKLFF
CDR3 DNA: TGCAGCGTTGAAGAATGGGACAGGGTAGGAGAAAAACTGTTTTTT

clone size: -
V gene: TRBV27
J gene: TRBJ2-3
D gene: TRBD2
CDR3 protein: CASSPLAGVLTDTQYF
CDR3 DNA: TGTGCCAGCAGTCCGCTAGCGGGTGTCCTCACAGATACGCAGTATTTT